The 12 T cell receptor beta chains in this list originate from one sample, sequenced in a study of T cell responses to AZD1222 COVID-19 vaccine. Method: immunoSEQ multiplex PCR; TCRdb's copy keeps in-frame clones and lacks some. The sample has roughly 120,000 clones; 89% are singletons. Sequences were derived from peripheral blood, sampled on day 0 of AZD1222 vaccination. These receptors came from an adult in good health.

The chain employs TRBV7-2 and TRBJ2-7; no clear D. V gave up 3 bases and J gave up 3 bases, with 6 bases separating them. The CDR3 spans 12 residues. In germline, CDR1 is SGHTA, CDR2 FQGNSA. The CDR3 DNA reads as TGTGCCAGCAGCTTCTCGGACTACGAGCAGTACTTC. It translates to CASSFSDYEQYF.

The CDR3 bases are TGTGCCAGCAGCCAAGTTCCCCGCCGGTCGGGTTGTAGCTATGGCTACACCTTC. It codes for CASSQVPRRSGCSYGYTF. The chain employs TRBV3-1 (or the pseudogene TRBV3-2) and TRBJ1-2; D unclear. The V end was cut by 1 base, the J end by 4 bases, with 22 bases between. From germline, CDR1 is LGHDT and CDR2 YNNKEL (reference sequence). The CDR3 extends over 18 amino acids.

This rearrangement joins TRBV10-2 to TRBJ1-3; 7 nucleotides match TRBD1. J lost 3 bases, V lost 3 bases, and 2 bases had no gene match. Germline CDR1 is WSHSY and CDR2 is SAAADI. The CDR3 loop spans 14 amino acids. CDR3 protein: CASSETGVGNTIYF. The CDR3 bases are TGCGCCAGCAGTGAAACAGGGGTTGGAAACACCATATATTTT.

V is TRBV5-6 and J is TRBJ1-2; 8 bases match TRBD1. CDR3 length equals 14 residues. Germline CDR1 is SGHDT and CDR2 is YYEEEE. J lost 4 bases, V lost 0 bases, and 2 bases had no gene match. The CDR3 loop is CASSLVRGPYGYTF. The CDR3 nucleotides read TGTGCCAGCAGCTTGGTCAGGGGGCCCTATGGCTACACCTTC.

J is TRBJ2-1 and V is TRBV28; no clear D. The CDR3 runs 15 residues. Trimming took off 3 bases at V and 5 bases at J, with 14 bases between the two ends. Germline CDR1 and CDR2: MDHEN and SYDVKM. The DNA for the CDR3 is TGTGCCAGCAGTTTCTGGGCAACAACCAACAATGAGCAGTTCTTC. This sequence encodes CASSFWATTNNEQFF.

The V call is TRBV2, the J call TRBJ2-7, with D maybe TRBD1 (6 bases). Trimming cost V 7 bases and J 3 bases, with 13 bases left between them. Per germline, CDR1 SNHLY and CDR2 FYNNEI. This CDR3 has 13 amino acids. CDR3 residues: CASMRDTNYEQYF. The DNA for the CDR3 is TGTGCCAGCATGAGGGACACAAACTACGAGCAGTACTTC.

This clone was recorded only once. The J gene is TRBJ1-5, the V gene TRBV28; the D is unclear. V lost 5 bases, J lost 4 bases, and 6 bases lay in between. The CDR3 is 12 amino acids. In germline, CDR1 is MDHEN, CDR2 SYDVKM. The CDR3, as DNA: TGTGCCAGCAGTGACGGAAATCAGCCCCAGCATTTT. Translated: CASSDGNQPQHF.

In this sample, this clone turned up once. The J gene is TRBJ1-1, the V gene TRBV29-1; no clear D. Germline CDR1 is SQVTM and CDR2 is ANQGSEA. The CDR3 has 11 residues. Trimming stripped 4 bases from V and 1 base from J, with 4 bases between. The CDR3 reads CSVVKNTEAFF. The CDR3 bases are TGCAGCGTTGTTAAGAACACTGAAGCTTTCTTT.

The J gene is TRBJ1-1, the V gene TRBV5-1, with 9 bases aligning to TRBD1. The germline CDR1 and CDR2 sequences are SGHRS and YFSETQ. The CDR3 covers 14 residues. V gave up 4 bases and J gave up 4 bases; unmatched junction bases: 5. The CDR3 loop is CASSGGQGFTEAFF. The CDR3 DNA follows: TGCGCCAGCAGCGGTGGACAGGGGTTCACTGAAGCTTTCTTT. Full variable domain (rest looked up from reference TRBV5-1 and TRBJ1-1): KAGVTQTPRYLIKTRGQQVTLSCSPISGHRSVSWYQQTPGQGLQFLFEYFSETQRNKGNFPGRFSGRQFSNSRSEMNVSTLELGDSALYLCASSGGQGFTEAFFGQGTRLTVV.

The chain combines TRBV30 with TRBJ2-3; 11 bases align to TRBD2. Germline CDR1 and CDR2: GTSNPN and SVGIG (reference sequence). The CDR3 runs 12 residues. V dropped 7 bases and J dropped 11; count of bases not matched to a gene: 8. This CDR3 reads CALLAGGGGQYF. The CDR3 nucleotides are TGTGCCTTGCTAGCGGGGGGAGGAGGGCAGTATTTT. The variable domain in full, with the rest retrieved from reference TRBV30 and TRBJ2-3, is SQTIHQWPATLVQPVGSPLSLECTVEGTSNPNLYWYRQAAGRGLQLLFYSVGIGQISSEVPQNLSASRPQDRQFILSSKKLLLSDSGFYLCALLAGGGGQYFGPGTRLTVL.

The V and J genes are TRBV27 and TRBJ1-5, with D possibly TRBD1 on 5 matching bases. Trimming removed 2 bases from V and 6 bases from J, with 14 bases in between. This CDR3 comprises 15 residues. The germline CDR1 and CDR2 sequences are MNHEY and SMNVEV (reference sequence). DNA for the CDR3: TGTGCCAGCAGTTTAACCGGGACCCGCGGTCAGCCCCAGCATTTT. Protein sequence: CASSLTGTRGQPQHF.

This chain joins TRBV29-1 and TRBJ1-1, with 10 bases lining up with TRBD1. Unmatched junction bases numbered 7, after V lost 0 bases and J lost 6 bases. The CDR3 is made up of 15 amino acids. Germline V lookup: CDR1 SQVTM, CDR2 ANQGSEA. CDR3 protein: CSVEDWGQGSAEAFF. The CDR3 coding sequence is TGCAGCGTTGAAGATTGGGGACAGGGGTCTGCTGAAGCTTTCTTT.